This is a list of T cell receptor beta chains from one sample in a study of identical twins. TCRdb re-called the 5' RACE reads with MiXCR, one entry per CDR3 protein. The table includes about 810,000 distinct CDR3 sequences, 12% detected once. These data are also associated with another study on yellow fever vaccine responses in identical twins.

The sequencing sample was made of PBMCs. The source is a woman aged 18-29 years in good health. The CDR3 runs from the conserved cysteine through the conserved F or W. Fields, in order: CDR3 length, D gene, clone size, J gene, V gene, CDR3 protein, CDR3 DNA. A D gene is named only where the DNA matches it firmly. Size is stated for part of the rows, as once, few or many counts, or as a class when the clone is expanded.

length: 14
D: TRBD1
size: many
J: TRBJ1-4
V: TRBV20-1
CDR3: CSAPQGATNEKLFF
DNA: TGCAGTGCACCACAGGGGGCAACTAATGAAAAACTGTTTTTT

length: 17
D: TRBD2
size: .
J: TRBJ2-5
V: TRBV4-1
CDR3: CASSQDPRTSGQETQYF
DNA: TGCGCCAGCAGCCAAGATCCACGGACTAGCGGCCAAGAGACCCAGTACTTC

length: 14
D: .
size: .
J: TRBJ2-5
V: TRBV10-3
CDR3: CAISESTSGETQYF
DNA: TGTGCCATCAGTGAGTCAACTAGTGGAGAGACCCAGTACTTC

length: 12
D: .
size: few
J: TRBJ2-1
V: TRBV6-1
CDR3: CASSEGRGARSF
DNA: TGTGCCAGCAGTGAAGGACGGGGGGCCCGGTCCTTC

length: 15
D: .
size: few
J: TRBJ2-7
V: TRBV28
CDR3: CASSSPGGYTYEQYF
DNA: TGTGCCAGCAGTTCGCCCGGGGGTTACACCTACGAGCAGTACTTC

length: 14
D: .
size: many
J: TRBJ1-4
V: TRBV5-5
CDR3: CASSLGAANEKLFF
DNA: TGTGCCAGCAGCTTGGGGGCAGCTAATGAAAAACTGTTTTTT

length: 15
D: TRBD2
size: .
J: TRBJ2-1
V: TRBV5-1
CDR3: CASSLVLAGVEEQFF
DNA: TGCGCCAGCAGCTTGGTACTAGCGGGAGTAGAAGAGCAGTTCTTC

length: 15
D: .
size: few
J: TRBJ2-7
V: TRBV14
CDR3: CASSHLNSPPYEQYF
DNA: TGTGCCAGCAGCCATTTAAACTCCCCTCCCTACGAGCAGTACTTC

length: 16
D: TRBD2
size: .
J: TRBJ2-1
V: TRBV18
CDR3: CASSPQSSGMGNEQFF
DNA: TGTGCCAGCTCACCACAGTCTAGCGGGATGGGCAATGAGCAGTTCTTC

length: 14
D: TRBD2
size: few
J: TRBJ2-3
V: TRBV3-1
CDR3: CASSPGLAGYTQYF
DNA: TGTGCCAGCAGCCCCGGACTAGCGGGCTATACGCAGTATTTT

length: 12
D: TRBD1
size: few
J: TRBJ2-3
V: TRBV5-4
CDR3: CASGQVADTQYF
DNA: TGTGCCAGCGGACAGGTAGCAGATACGCAGTATTTT

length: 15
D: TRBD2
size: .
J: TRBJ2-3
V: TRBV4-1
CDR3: CASSQQTSTPDTQYF
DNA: TGCGCCAGCAGCCAACAGACTAGCACCCCAGATACGCAGTATTTT

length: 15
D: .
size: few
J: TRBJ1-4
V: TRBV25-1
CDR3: CASSESTGANEKLFF
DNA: TGTGCCAGCAGTGAATCAACAGGAGCTAATGAAAAACTGTTTTTT

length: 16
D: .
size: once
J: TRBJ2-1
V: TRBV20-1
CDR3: CSASGAGRDPGNEQFF
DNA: TGCAGTGCTAGTGGGGCGGGCCGGGACCCCGGGAATGAGCAGTTCTTC

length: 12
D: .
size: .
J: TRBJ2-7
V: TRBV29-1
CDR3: CSVEGPSYEQYF
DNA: TGCAGCGTGGAGGGGCCATCCTACGAGCAGTACTTC

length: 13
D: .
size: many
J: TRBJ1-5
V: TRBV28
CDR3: CASSHRARDAQHF
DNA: TGTGCCAGCAGTCACAGGGCCCGAGATGCCCAGCATTTT

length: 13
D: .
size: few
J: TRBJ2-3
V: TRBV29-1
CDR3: CSVLAHSTDTQYF
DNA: TGCAGCGTGCTAGCGCATAGCACAGATACGCAGTATTTT

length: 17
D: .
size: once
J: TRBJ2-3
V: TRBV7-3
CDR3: CASSPNPLERGTDTQYF
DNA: TGTGCCAGCAGCCCAAACCCCTTGGAGCGGGGCACAGATACGCAGTATTTT

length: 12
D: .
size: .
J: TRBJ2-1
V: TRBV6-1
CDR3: CASAFTGNEQFF
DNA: TGTGCCAGCGCCTTTACCGGCAATGAGCAGTTCTTC

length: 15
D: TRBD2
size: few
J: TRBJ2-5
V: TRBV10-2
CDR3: CASRFSGGLWETQYF
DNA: TGCGCCAGCAGATTTAGCGGGGGTCTGTGGGAGACCCAGTACTTC

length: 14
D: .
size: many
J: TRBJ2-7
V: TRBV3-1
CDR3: CASSQEGISYEQYF
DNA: TGTGCCAGCAGCCAAGAGGGCATCAGCTACGAGCAGTACTTC

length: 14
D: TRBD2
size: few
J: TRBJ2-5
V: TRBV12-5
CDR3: CASGVAGARETQYF
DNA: TGTGCTAGTGGGGTAGCGGGAGCAAGGGAGACCCAGTACTTC

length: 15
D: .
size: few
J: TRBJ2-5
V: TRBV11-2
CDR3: CASSLQPGRLETQYF
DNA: TGTGCCAGCAGCTTACAGCCGGGACGCCTGGAGACCCAGTACTTC

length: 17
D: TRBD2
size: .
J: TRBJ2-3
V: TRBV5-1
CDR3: CASSLAGTSVSTDTQYF
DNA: TGCGCCAGCAGCTTGGCCGGAACTAGCGTTAGCACAGATACGCAGTATTTT

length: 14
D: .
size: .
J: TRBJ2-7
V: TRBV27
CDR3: CASRQAQGTAEQYF
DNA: TGTGCCAGCAGGCAGGCGCAGGGAACCGCCGAGCAGTACTTC

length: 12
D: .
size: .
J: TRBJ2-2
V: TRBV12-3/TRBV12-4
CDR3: CASSWESGELFF
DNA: TGTGCCAGCAGTTGGGAATCCGGGGAGCTGTTTTTT

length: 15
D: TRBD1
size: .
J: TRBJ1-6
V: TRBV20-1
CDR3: CSARAHGTENSPLHF
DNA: TGCAGTGCTAGAGCCCACGGGACAGAAAATTCACCCCTCCACTTT

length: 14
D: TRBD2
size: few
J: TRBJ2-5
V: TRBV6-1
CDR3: CASSTLAGAETQYF
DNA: TGTGCCAGCAGTACCCTAGCGGGAGCTGAGACCCAGTACTTC

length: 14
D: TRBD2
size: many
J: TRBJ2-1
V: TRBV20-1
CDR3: CSAKVAGVHNEQFF
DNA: TGCAGTGCTAAGGTGGCGGGGGTCCACAATGAGCAGTTCTTC

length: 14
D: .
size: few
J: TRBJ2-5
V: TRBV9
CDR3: CASSVEDFQETQYF
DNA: TGTGCCAGCAGCGTAGAAGATTTTCAAGAGACCCAGTACTTC

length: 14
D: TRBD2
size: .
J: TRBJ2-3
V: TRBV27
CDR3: CATIAGAGTDTQYF
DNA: TGTGCCACCATAGCGGGGGCCGGCACAGATACGCAGTATTTT

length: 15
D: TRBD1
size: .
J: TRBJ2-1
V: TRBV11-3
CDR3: CASSLKQGAYNEQFF
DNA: TGTGCCAGCAGCTTAAAACAGGGGGCCTACAATGAGCAGTTCTTC

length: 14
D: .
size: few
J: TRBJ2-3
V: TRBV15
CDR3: CATSRDSWGNTQYF
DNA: TGTGCCACCAGCAGAGATTCGTGGGGGAATACGCAGTATTTT

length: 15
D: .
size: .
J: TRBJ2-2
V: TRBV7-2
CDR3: CASSPIGRTTGELFF
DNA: TGTGCCAGCAGCCCAATCGGGAGAACCACCGGGGAGCTGTTTTTT

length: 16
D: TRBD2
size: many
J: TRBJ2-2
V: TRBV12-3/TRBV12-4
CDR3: CASSYPLAGDTGELFF
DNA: TGTGCCAGCAGTTATCCCCTAGCGGGGGACACCGGGGAGCTGTTTTTT

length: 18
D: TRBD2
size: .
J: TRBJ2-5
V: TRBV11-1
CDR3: CASSLDRTSGGAQETQYF
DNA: TGTGCCAGCAGCTTAGACAGGACTAGCGGGGGCGCACAAGAGACCCAGTACTTC

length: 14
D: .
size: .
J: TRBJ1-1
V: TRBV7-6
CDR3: CASSSFEGNTEAFF
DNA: TGTGCCAGCAGCTCATTTGAAGGGAACACTGAAGCTTTCTTT

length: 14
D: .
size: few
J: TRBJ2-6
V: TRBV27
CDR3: CASSDYSGANVLTF
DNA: TGTGCCAGCAGTGACTACTCTGGGGCCAACGTCCTGACTTTC

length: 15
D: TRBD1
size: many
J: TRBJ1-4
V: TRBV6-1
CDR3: CASSPRTGGGEKLFF
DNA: TGTGCCAGCAGTCCGCGGACAGGGGGTGGAGAAAAACTGTTTTTT

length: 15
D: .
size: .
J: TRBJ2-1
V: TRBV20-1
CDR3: CSAVHGGALSFGQFF
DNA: TGCAGTGCTGTCCACGGGGGAGCTTTATCTTTTGGGCAGTTCTTC

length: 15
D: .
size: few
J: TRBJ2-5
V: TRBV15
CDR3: CATSPIARGPETQYF
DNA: TGTGCCACCAGTCCTATCGCCAGGGGACCAGAGACCCAGTACTTC

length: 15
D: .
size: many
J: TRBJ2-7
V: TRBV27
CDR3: CASSLRGQVSYEQYF
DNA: TGTGCCAGCAGTTTAAGGGGTCAAGTGTCCTACGAGCAGTACTTC

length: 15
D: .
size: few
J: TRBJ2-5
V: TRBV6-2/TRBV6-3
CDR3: CASSVGQGGRETQYF
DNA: TGTGCCAGCAGCGTCGGACAAGGCGGACGGGAGACCCAGTACTTC

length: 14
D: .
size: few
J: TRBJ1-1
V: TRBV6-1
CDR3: CASTKGPRGTEAFF
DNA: TGTGCCAGCACCAAGGGCCCGCGGGGCACTGAAGCTTTCTTT

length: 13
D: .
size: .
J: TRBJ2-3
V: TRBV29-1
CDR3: CSVVGGGTDTQYF
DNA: TGCAGCGTTGTAGGGGGTGGCACAGATACGCAGTATTTT

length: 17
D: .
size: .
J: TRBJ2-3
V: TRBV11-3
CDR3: CASSFNLLGAAADTQYF
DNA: TGTGCCAGCAGCTTCAACCTGTTAGGGGCCGCCGCAGATACGCAGTATTTT

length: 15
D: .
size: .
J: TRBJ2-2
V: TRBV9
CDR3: CASSVEGGRTGELFF
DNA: TGTGCCAGCAGCGTAGAAGGGGGGCGAACCGGGGAGCTGTTTTTT

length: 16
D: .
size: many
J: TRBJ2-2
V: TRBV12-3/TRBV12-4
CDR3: CASTPGRPKNTGELFF
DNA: TGTGCCAGCACCCCGGGGAGGCCGAAGAACACCGGGGAGCTGTTTTTT

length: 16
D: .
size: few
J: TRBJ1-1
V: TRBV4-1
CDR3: CASSQPGGRENTEAFF
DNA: TGCGCCAGCAGCCAGCCCGGCGGCCGAGAGAACACTGAAGCTTTCTTT

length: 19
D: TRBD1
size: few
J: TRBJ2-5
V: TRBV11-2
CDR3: CASSFGQGDYFGHGETQYF
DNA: TGTGCCAGCAGCTTTGGACAGGGGGATTATTTCGGGCACGGGGAGACCCAGTACTTC

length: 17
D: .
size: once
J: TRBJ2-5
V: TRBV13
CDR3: CASSLDRVLHHQETQYF
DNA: TGTGCCAGCAGCTTAGACAGGGTACTCCACCATCAAGAGACCCAGTACTTC

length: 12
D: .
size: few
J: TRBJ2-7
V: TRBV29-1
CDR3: CSVEGGFYEQYF
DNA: TGCAGCGTTGAAGGGGGCTTTTACGAGCAGTACTTC

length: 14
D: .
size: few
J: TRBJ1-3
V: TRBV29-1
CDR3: CSVELGNSGNTIYF
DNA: TGCAGCGTTGAATTGGGGAACTCTGGAAACACCATATATTTT

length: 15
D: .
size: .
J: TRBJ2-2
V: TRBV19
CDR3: CASSIARTNTGEPVF
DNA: TGTGCCAGTAGTATCGCCCGGACAAACACCGGGGAGCCGGTTTTT

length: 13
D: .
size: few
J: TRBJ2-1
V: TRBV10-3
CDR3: CAIMSGLSNEQFF
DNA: TGTGCCATCATGAGCGGGCTTAGCAATGAGCAGTTCTTC

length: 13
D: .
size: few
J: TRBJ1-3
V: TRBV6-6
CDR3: CASNLGPGNTIYF
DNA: TGTGCCAGCAACTTGGGGCCTGGAAACACCATATATTTT